This T cell receptor (beta chain) came from a study of blood T cells in healthy people across ages. The study's findings and limits: The donors' CMV status was not determined, possibly confounding changes in expanded clonotypes. Roughly linearly, TCR beta diversity per million T cells fell as age increased.

For the second PCR, which ran for 7 to 11 cycles, a sample-barcoded 5' primer and a J-beta primer mix were used. TCRdb re-analysed the 5' RACE reads in MiXCR, keeping a single row per CDR3 protein. The top ten clones hold approximately 17% of a sample with about 1,000,000 distinct CDR3 sequences, 40% to 50% of them seen once. CDR3 length: 15 amino acids. Germline V gene data show CDR1 as KGHSH and CDR2 as LQKENI. The V end was cut by 2 bases, the J end by 9 bases, with 14 bases between. Turning to this clonotype: The antigen is not known.

Drawing of peripheral blood yielded about 10 milliliters from each donor. The specimen was blood. The chain combines TRBV18 with TRBJ2-6; D may be TRBD1 or TRBD2 (5 bases each). The source of this sequence is a woman between 55 and 75 years old in good health. CDR3 loop: CASSPTGTLSNVLTF. The CDR3 DNA follows: TGTGCCAGCTCACCAACCGGGACCCTTAGCAACGTCCTGACTTTC.